This TCR beta chain comes out of a study of breast tumors, draining lymph nodes, adjacent tissues. Points from the study as a whole: That most tumor T cells come from lymph nodes remained unproven. Data fit most tumor T cells coming from lymph node, expanding in tumor.

Breast cancer patients provided tissue from their axillary draining lymph nodes. From the multiplex PCR reads, TCRdb called clonotypes with MiXCR, one entry per CDR3 protein. Of some 100,000 distinct CDR3 sequences detected, 20% to 25% appear once; the ten largest clones hold approximately 1.3%. The ends were cut back, 4 bases at V and 4 bases at J, with 13 bases in the middle. The germline gives CDR1 MDHEN, CDR2 SYDVKM. This CDR3 has 14 residues. Remarks on this clonotype: Its specificity is unknown.

The chain is built from TRBV28 and TRBJ2-5, with D possibly matching TRBD1 (5 bases). Source material: axillary lymph node tissue. The receptor comes from a female donor with breast cancer. Some clones in this sample may be carry-over from other donors' samples. The CDR3 DNA sequence: TGTGCCAGCAGTTCCTACACAGGCTTAGAGACCCAGTACTTC. It translates to CASSSYTGLETQYF.